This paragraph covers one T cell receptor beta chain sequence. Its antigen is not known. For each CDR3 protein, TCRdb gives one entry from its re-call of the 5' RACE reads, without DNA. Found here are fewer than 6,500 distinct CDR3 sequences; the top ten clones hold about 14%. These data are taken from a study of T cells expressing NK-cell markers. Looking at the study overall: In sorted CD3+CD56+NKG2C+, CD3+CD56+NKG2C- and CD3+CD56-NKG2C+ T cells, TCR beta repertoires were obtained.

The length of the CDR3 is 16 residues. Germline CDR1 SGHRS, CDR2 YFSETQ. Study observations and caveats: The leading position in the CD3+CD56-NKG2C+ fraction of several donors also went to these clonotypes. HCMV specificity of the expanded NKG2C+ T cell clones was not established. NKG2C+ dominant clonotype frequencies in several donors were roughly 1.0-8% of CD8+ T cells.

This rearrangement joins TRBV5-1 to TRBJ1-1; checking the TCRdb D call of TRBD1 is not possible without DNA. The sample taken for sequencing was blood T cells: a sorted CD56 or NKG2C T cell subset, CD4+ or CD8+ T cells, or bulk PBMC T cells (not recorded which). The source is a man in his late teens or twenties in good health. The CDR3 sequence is CASSQRTGGRDTEAFF.